The sequence of this T cell receptor (beta chain) was determined in a study of T cell responses to AZD1222 COVID-19 vaccine. Study-wide results and caveats: There were mostly white British donors and more females than males, and clonal diversity was possibly underestimated.

The table came from immunoSEQ multiplex PCR; TCRdb's copy has only in-frame clones and leaves some out. The data show some 31,000 clones, about 93% seen once. With V trimmed by 3 bases and J by 6 bases, 6 bases remained unmatched. The CDR3 is made up of 15 amino acids. CDR1 and CDR2 (germline): SGHNT, YYREEE (reference sequence). As to this clone: The antigen is unknown.

The sequence was obtained from an adult in good health. Sequencing was performed on peripheral blood, taken on day 0 of AZD1222 vaccination. V usage is TRBV5-4 and J usage is TRBJ2-2; 9 bases fit TRBD2. The CDR3 spells CASSYISGRAGELFF. The CDR3 bases are TGTGCCAGCAGCTACATTAGCGGGAGAGCCGGGGAGCTGTTTTTT. The full variable domain, in which reference TRBV5-4 and TRBJ2-2 provide the parts outside the CDR3, is ETGVTQSPTHLIKTRGQQVTLRCSSQSGHNTVSWYQQALGQGPQFIFQYYREEENGRGNFPPRFSGLQFPNYSSELNVNALELDDSALYLCASSYISGRAGELFFGEGSRLTVL.